The clone carrying this T cell receptor (beta chain) has a handful of counts. The target antigen is unknown. TCRdb reprocessed the 5' RACE reads via MiXCR and lists one record per CDR3 protein. This sample yields roughly 230,000 distinct CDR3 sequences, of which 15% to 20% are seen a single time; over 25% belongs to the top ten. This entry is derived from a study of CD8 T cells in ankylosing spondylitis. V lost 6 bases to trimming and J lost 1 base; unmatched junction nucleotides: 6. The CDR3 contains 16 residues. CDR1 KGHSH and CDR2 LQKENI come from the germline V gene. Findings of the study overall: It appeared that ankylosing spondylitis blood was characterized by a TCR beta motif of fewer than ten highly homologous variants. Disease-linked clones were found to be CD8+ and relatively rare in peripheral blood.

This TCR was recovered from a male donor with ankylosing spondylitis or in good health (not recorded which). The sequencing sample was made of blood, either unsorted or a sorted T cell fraction (not recorded which). The V gene is TRBV18, the J gene TRBJ1-5, with TRBD1 matching over 10 bases. CDR3 sequence reads: CASSPGTGESNQPQHF. CDR3 DNA sequence: TGTGCCAGCTCCCCCGGGACAGGGGAGAGCAATCAGCCCCAGCATTTT. Full variable domain (remainder filled in from reference TRBV18 and TRBJ1-5): NAGVMQNPRHLVRRRGQEARLRCSPMKGHSHVYWYRQLPEEGLKFMVYLQKENIIDESGMPKERFSAEFPKEGPSILRIQQVVRGDSAAYFCASSPGTGESNQPQHFGDGTRLSIL.